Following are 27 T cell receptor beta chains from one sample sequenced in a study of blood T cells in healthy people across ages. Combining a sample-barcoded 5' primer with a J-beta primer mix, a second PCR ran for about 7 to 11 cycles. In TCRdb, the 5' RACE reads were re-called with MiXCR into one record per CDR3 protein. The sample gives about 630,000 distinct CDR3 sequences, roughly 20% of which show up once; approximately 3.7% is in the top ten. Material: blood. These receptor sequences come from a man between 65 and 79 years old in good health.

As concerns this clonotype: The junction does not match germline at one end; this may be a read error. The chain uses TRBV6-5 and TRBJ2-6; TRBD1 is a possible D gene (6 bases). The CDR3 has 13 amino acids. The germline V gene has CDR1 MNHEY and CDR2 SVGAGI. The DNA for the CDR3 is TGTGCCAGCAGTTCCCCAGGGGCCAGCGTCCTGACTTTC. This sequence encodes CASSSPGASVLTF.

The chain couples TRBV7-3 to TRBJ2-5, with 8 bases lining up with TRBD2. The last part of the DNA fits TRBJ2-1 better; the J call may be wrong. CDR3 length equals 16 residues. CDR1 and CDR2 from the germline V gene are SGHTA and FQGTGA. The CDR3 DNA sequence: TGTGCCAGCAGCTTAAGCGGGACTAGGCTCTACAATGAGCAGTTCTTC. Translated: CASSLSGTRLYNEQFF.

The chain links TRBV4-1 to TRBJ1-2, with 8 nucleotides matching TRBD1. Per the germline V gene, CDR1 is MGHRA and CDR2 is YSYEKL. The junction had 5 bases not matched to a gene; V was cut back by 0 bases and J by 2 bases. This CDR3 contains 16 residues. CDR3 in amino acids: CASSQDSGTGNYGYTF. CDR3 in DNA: TGCGCCAGCAGCCAAGATTCCGGGACAGGAAACTATGGCTACACCTTC.

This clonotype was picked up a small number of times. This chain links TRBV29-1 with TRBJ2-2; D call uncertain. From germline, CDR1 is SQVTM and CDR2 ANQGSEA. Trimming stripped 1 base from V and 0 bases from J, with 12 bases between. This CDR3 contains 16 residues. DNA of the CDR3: TGCAGCGTTGAAGTGTGGGCCAGCTCGAACACCGGGGAGCTGTTTTTT. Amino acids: CSVEVWASSNTGELFF.

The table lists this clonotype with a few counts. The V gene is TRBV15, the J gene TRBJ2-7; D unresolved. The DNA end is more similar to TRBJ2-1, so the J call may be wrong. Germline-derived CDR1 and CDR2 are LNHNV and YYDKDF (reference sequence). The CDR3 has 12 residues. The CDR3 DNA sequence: TGTGCCACCAGCAGAGATCTAAATGAGCAGTTCTTC. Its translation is CATSRDLNEQFF.

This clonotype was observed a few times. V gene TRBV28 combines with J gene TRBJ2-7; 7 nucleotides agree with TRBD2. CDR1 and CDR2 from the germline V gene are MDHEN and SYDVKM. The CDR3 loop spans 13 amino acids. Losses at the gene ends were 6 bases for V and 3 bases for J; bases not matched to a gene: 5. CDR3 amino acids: CASRKGLLYEQYF. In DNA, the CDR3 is TGTGCCAGCAGGAAGGGACTACTCTACGAGCAGTACTTC. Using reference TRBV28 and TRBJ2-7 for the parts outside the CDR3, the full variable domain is DVKVTQSSRYLVKRTGEKVFLECVQDMDHENMFWYRQDPGLGLRLIYFSYDVKMKEKGDIPEGYSVSREKKERFSLILESASTNQTSMYLCASRKGLLYEQYFGPGTRLTVT.

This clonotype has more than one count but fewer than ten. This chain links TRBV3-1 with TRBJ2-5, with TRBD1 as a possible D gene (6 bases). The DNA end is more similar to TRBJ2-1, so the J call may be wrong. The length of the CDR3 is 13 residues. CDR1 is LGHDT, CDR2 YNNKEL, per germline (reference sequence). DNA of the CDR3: TGTGCCAGCAGCGTTAGACAGGCTGCCCAGCAGTTCTTC. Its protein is CASSVRQAAQQFF.

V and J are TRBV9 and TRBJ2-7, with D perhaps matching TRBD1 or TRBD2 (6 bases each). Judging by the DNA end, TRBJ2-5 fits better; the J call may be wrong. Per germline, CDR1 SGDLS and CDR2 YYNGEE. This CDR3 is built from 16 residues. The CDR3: CASSVYGGGQSETQYF. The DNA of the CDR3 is TGTGCCAGCAGCGTCTACGGAGGGGGTCAGTCGGAGACCCAGTACTTC.

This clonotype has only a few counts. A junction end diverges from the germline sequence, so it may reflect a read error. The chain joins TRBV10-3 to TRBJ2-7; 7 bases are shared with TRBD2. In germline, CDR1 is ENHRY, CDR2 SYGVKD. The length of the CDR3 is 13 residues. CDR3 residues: CAISGGGGYEQHF. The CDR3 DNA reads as TGTGCCATCAGTGGGGGGGGTGGTTACGAGCAGCACTTC.

Written as DNA, the CDR3 is TGCGCCAGCAGCCGAGCAAATGGAGCTAACTATGGCTACACCTTC. Protein: CASSRANGANYGYTF. The J gene is TRBJ1-2, the V gene TRBV4-1; D gene ambiguous. The CDR3 extends over 15 amino acids. The germline V gene encodes CDR1 MGHRA and CDR2 YSYEKL. V was pared by 4 bases and J by 0 bases, with 12 bases between.

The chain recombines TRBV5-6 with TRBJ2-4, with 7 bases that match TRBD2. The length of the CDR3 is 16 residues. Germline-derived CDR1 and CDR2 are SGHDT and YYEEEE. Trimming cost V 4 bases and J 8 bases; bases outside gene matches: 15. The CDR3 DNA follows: TGTGCCAGCAGCGCCGCTTTTAGGAGCGGGACGGACATTCAGTACTTC. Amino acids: CASSAAFRSGTDIQYF.

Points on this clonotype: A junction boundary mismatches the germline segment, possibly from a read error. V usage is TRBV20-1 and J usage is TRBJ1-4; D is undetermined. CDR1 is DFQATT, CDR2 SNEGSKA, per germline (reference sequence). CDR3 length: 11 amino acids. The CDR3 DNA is TGCAGTGCTATAGGGAATGAAAAACCGTTTTTT. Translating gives CSAIGNEKPFF.

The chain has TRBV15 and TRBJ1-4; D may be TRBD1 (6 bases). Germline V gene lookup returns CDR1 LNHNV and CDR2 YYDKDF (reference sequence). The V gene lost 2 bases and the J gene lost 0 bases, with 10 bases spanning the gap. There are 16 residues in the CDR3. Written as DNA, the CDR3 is TGTGCCACCAGCAGACCGGGACATTCAACTAATGAAAAACTGTTTTTT. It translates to CATSRPGHSTNEKLFF.

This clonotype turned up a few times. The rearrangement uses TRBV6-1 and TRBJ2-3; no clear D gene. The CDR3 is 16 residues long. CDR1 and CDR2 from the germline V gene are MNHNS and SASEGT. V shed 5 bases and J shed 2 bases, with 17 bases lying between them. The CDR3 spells CASSRLSDGLTDTQYF. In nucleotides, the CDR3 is TGTGCCAGCAGTCGCCTGTCCGACGGGCTCACAGATACGCAGTATTTT.

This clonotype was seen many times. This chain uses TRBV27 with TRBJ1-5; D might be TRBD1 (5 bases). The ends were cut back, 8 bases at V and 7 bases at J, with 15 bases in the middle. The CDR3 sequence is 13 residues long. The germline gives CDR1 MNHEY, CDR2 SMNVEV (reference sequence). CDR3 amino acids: CASALWGGQPQHF. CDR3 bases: TGTGCCAGCGCCTTGTGGGGGGGGCAGCCCCAGCATTTT.

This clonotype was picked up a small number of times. CDR3 region: CASRQTSDSYEQYF. DNA of the CDR3: TGTGCCAGCAGGCAGACTAGCGACTCCTACGAGCAGTACTTC. The chain recombines TRBV27 with TRBJ2-7, with 8 bases aligning to TRBD2. The germline V gene encodes CDR1 MNHEY and CDR2 SMNVEV (reference sequence). With 6 bases clipped from V and 0 bases from J, the junction kept 4 bases outside the gene matches. The length of the CDR3 is 14 residues.

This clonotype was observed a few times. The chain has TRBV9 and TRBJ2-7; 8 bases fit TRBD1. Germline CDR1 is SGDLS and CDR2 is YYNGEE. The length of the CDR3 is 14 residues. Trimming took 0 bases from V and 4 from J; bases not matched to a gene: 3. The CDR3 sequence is CASSVADRGYEQYF. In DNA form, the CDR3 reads TGTGCCAGCAGCGTAGCTGACAGGGGTTACGAGCAGTACTTC.

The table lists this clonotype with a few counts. This chain's CDR3 is CAITDRNEQYF. CDR3 sequence (DNA): TGTGCCATCACCGACAGGAACGAGCAGTACTTC. V and J are TRBV10-3 and TRBJ2-5, with D perhaps matching TRBD1 (6 bases). The better agreement between TRBJ2-7 and the DNA end casts doubt on the J call. Germline loops: CDR1 ENHRY, CDR2 SYGVKD. This CDR3 contains 11 residues.

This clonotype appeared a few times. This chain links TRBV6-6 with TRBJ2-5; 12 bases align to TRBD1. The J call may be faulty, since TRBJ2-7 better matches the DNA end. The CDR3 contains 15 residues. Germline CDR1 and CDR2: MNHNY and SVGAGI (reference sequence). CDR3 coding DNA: TGTGCCAGCAGTTACGGGGGACAGGGGGCTAACGAGCAGTACTTC. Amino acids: CASSYGGQGANEQYF.

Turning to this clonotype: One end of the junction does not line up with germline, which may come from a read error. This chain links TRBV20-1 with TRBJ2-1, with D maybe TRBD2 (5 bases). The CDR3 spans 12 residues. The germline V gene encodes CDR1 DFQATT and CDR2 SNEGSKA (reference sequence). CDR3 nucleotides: TGCAGTACTAGGCCCGGGATGGTTGAGCAGTTCTTC. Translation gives CSTRPGMVEQFF.

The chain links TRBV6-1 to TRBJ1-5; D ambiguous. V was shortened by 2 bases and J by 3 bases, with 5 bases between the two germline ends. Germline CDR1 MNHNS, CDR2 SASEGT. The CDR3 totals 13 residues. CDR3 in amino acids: CASSEMDNQPQHF. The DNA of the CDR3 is TGTGCCAGCAGTGAAATGGACAATCAGCCCCAGCATTTT.

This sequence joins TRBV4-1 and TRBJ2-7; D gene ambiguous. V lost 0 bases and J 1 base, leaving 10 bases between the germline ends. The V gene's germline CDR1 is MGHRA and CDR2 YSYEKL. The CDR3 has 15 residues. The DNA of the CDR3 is TGCGCCAGCAGCCAAGATCGGCTAAATTCCTACGAGCAGTACTTC. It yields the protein CASSQDRLNSYEQYF.

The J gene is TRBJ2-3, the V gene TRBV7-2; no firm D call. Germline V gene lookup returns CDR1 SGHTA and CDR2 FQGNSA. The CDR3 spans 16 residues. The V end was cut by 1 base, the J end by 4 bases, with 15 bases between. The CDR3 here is CASSLGEKMLSDTQYF. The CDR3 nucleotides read TGTGCCAGCAGCTTAGGAGAGAAGATGTTGTCAGATACGCAGTATTTT.

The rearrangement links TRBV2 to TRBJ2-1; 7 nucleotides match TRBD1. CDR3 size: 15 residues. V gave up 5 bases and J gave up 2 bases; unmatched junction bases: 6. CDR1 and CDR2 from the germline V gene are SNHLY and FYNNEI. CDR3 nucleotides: TGTGCCAGCAGTCCAGAACAGGGGCCCTACAATGAGCAGTTCTTC. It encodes CASSPEQGPYNEQFF.

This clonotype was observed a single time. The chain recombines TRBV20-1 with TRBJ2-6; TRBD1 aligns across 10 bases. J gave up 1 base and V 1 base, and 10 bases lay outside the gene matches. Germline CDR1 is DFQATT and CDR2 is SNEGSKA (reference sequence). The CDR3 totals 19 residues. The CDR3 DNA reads TGCAGTGCTAGAGCCCTGAGGGGACAGGGGTCTTCTGGGGCCAACGTCCTGACTTTC. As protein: CSARALRGQGSSGANVLTF.

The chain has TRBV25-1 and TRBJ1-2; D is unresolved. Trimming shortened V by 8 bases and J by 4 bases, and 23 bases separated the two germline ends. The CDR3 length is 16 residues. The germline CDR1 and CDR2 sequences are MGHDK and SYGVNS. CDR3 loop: CASHQDGVLSSYGYTF. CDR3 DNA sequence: TGTGCCAGCCATCAAGACGGGGTGTTGTCCTCCTATGGCTACACCTTC.

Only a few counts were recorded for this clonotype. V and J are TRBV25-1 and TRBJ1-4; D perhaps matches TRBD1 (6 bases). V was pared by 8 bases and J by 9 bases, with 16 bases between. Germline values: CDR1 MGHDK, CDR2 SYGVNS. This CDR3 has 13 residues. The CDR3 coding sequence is TGTGCCAGCCGAACTACCGGGACAAAAAAACTGTTTTTT. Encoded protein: CASRTTGTKKLFF. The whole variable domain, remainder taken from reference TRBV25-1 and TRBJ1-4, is EADIYQTPRYLVIGTGKKITLECSQTMGHDKMYWYQQDPGMELHLIHYSYGVNSTEKGDLSSESTVSRIRTEHFPLTLESARPSHTSQYLCASRTTGTKKLFFGSGTQLSVL.